Listed here are 15 T cell receptor beta chains from one sample, sequenced in a study of post-analysis software for immune sequencing data. Whole-study results and caveats: Relative to controls, patients had several TRBV segments at higher frequency, with TRBV5-6, TRBV5-1 and TRBV20-1 among these.

Presence of unique molecular identifiers characterized the TCR beta cDNA libraries. TCRdb reprocessed the PCR reads via MiXCR and lists one record per CDR3 protein. This table holds 750,000 to 950,000 distinct CDR3 sequences, about 50% found once. What these receptors recognize is not known. Sequenced sample: blood. These receptors were collected from a girl aged 10-17 years with multiple sclerosis.

The chain carries TRBV7-9 and TRBJ2-7, with unresolved D. V shed 5 bases and J shed 7 bases, with 21 bases lying between them. The germline V gene has CDR1 SEHNR and CDR2 FQNEAQ (reference sequence). The CDR3 is 15 amino acids. The CDR3 region is CASSPEGSQENEQYF. Written as DNA, the CDR3 is TGTGCCAGCAGCCCAGAAGGCTCGCAGGAAAATGAGCAGTACTTC.

This rearrangement joins TRBV29-1 to TRBJ2-1; no clear D gene. The germline V gene encodes CDR1 SQVTM and CDR2 ANQGSEA. There are 14 residues in the CDR3. Trimming took off 0 bases at V and 4 bases at J, with 10 bases between the two ends. The chain's CDR3 is CSVEDPTVYNEQFF. The CDR3 DNA follows: TGCAGCGTTGAAGATCCCACTGTTTACAATGAGCAGTTCTTC.

The V gene is TRBV5-1, the J gene TRBJ1-6; 7 nucleotides align to TRBD1. CDR1 and CDR2 from the germline V gene are SGHRS and YFSETQ. The CDR3 extends over 15 amino acids. V lost 4 bases, J lost 2 bases, and 3 bases stayed unmatched. The CDR3 region has the DNA TGCGCCAGCAGCAAACAGGGGACCTATAATTCACCCCTCCACTTT. As protein: CASSKQGTYNSPLHF.

The rearrangement uses TRBV20-1 and TRBJ2-5; D assignment may be TRBD1 or TRBD2 (5 bases each). Per germline, CDR1 DFQATT and CDR2 SNEGSKA (reference sequence). The CDR3 sequence is 15 residues long. V gave up 1 base and J gave up 3 bases, with 15 bases separating them. Here the CDR3 DNA reads TGCAGTGCTAGAGGGTATAGTGGGACGGAAGAGACCCAGTACTTC. Translation gives CSARGYSGTEETQYF.

This chain joins TRBV9 and TRBJ1-2; 7 bases are a match to TRBD1. The CDR3 has 15 residues. J gave up 2 bases and V 0 bases, and 4 bases lay outside the gene matches. Germline CDR1 reads SGDLS; CDR2 reads YYNGEE. CDR3 loop: CASSVAPGQNYGYTF. The CDR3 DNA follows: TGTGCCAGCAGCGTAGCCCCGGGACAGAACTATGGCTACACCTTC.

The J gene is TRBJ2-5, the V gene TRBV6-6; 10 bases line up with TRBD1. With V trimmed by 6 bases and J by 5 bases, 9 bases remained unmatched. The CDR3 has 15 residues. Germline lookup yields CDR1 MNHNY and CDR2 SVGAGI (reference sequence). CDR3 coding DNA: TGTGCCAGCAGCGCACCGGGACAGGGGAGGGAGACCCAGTACTTC. It encodes CASSAPGQGRETQYF.

This clonotype was observed once. The rearrangement joins TRBV6-1 to TRBJ2-3; TRBD2 is a possible D gene (5 bases). Trimming cost V 3 bases and J 0 bases, with 16 bases left between them. Germline assignment: CDR1 MNHNS and CDR2 SASEGT. CDR3 length: 17 amino acids. CDR3 in amino acids: CASSDGDLYQSTDTQYF. The CDR3, as DNA: TGTGCCAGCAGTGACGGGGATCTCTACCAAAGCACAGATACGCAGTATTTT.

V and J are TRBV7-9 and TRBJ1-2; D unclear. Germline V gene data show CDR1 as SEHNR and CDR2 as FQNEAQ (reference sequence). Trimming removed 0 bases from V and 2 bases from J, with 10 bases in between. This CDR3 is 15 amino acids long. The CDR3 spells CASSLALAANYGYTF. For the CDR3, the DNA is TGTGCCAGCAGCTTAGCGCTTGCGGCGAACTATGGCTACACCTTC.

The rearrangement links TRBV20-1 to TRBJ2-3; TRBD2 might be the D (5 bases). This CDR3 spans 14 amino acids. Germline CDR1 reads DFQATT; CDR2 reads SNEGSKA (reference sequence). The germline V and J ends were trimmed by 3 bases and 4 bases, with 14 bases remaining between them. The CDR3 bases are TGCAGTGCTAGGGACTCGAGAGCCGCAGATACGCAGTATTTT. Translating it yields CSARDSRAADTQYF.

This chain joins TRBV14 and TRBJ1-5; tentatively, D is TRBD1 (5 bases). This CDR3 contains 15 residues. Germline-derived CDR1 and CDR2 are SGHDN and FVKESK. The V gene lost 1 base and the J gene lost 2 bases, with 9 bases spanning the gap. The CDR3 DNA is TGTGCCAGCAGCCAAGGAATGGGGGGCAATCAGCCCCAGCATTTT. Translation: CASSQGMGGNQPQHF. Combining the CDR3 with reference TRBV14 and TRBJ1-5 gives the whole variable domain EAGVTQFPSHSVIEKGQTVTLRCDPISGHDNLYWYRRVMGKEIKFLLHFVKESKQDESGMPNNRFLAERTGGTYSTLKVQPAELEDSGVYFCASSQGMGGNQPQHFGDGTRLSIL.

CDR3 protein: CASSVGTGQETQYF. CDR3 nucleotides: TGCGCCAGCAGCGTCGGGACAGGACAAGAGACCCAGTACTTC. This chain uses TRBV5-1 with TRBJ2-5; 8 positions agree with TRBD1. Looked up from germline, CDR1 is SGHRS and CDR2 is YFSETQ. This CDR3 has 14 amino acids. Trimming cost V 4 bases and J 2 bases; bases outside gene matches: 4.

The gene calls are TRBV2 and TRBJ2-1, with a weak D call TRBD1 (6 bases). The tail of the sequence fits TRBJ2-7 better, so the J call may be wrong. There are 12 residues in the CDR3. CDR1 SNHLY and CDR2 FYNNEI come from the germline V gene. The CDR3 region is CASSADRNEQYF. The CDR3, as DNA: TGTGCCAGCAGTGCTGACAGGAACGAGCAGTACTTC.

This clonotype was picked up a small number of times. The chain joins TRBV5-1 to TRBJ2-4, with D possibly being TRBD1 or TRBD2 (6 bases each). Matching the DNA end better, TRBJ2-7 makes the J call doubtful. The CDR3 has 14 amino acids. Germline V gene sequence: CDR1 SGHRS, CDR2 YFSETQ. The DNA for the CDR3 is TGCGCCAGCAGCTGGAGGGACATATCCTACGAGCAGTACTTC. Its protein is CASSWRDISYEQYF.

The rearrangement uses TRBV20-1 and TRBJ2-3; 8 bases fit TRBD2. The germline V gene encodes CDR1 DFQATT and CDR2 SNEGSKA (reference sequence). J lost 2 bases, V lost 5 bases, and 12 bases had no gene match. CDR3 length equals 16 residues. CDR3 loop: CSASGTRAPNTDTQYF. CDR3 nucleotides: TGCAGTGCTTCCGGGACTAGAGCCCCAAACACAGATACGCAGTATTTT.

J is TRBJ2-1 and V is TRBV7-2; possibly TRBD1 for D (5 bases). The germline gives CDR1 SGHTA, CDR2 FQGNSA. The CDR3 extends over 15 amino acids. With 1 base removed from V and 4 bases from J, the gap between germline ends came to 11 bases. CDR3 sequence (DNA): TGTGCCAGCAGCTTAGGACAGACCCTGTACAATGAGCAGTTCTTC. Its protein product is CASSLGQTLYNEQFF.